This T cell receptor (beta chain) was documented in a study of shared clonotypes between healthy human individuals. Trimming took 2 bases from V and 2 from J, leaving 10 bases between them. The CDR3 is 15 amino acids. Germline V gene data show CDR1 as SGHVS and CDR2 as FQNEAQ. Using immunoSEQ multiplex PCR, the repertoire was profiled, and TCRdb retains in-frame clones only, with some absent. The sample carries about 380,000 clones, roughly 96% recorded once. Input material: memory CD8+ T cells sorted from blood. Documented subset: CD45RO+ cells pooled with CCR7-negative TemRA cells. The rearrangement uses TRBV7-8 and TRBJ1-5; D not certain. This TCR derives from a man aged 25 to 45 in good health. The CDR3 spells CASSLRSVGNQPQHF. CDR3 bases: TGTGCCAGCAGCTTACGGTCGGTTGGCAATCAGCCCCAGCATTTT.